This T cell receptor (beta chain) was captured in a study of T-cell reconstitution after alpha-beta-depleted transplantation in children. There are 18 residues in the CDR3. CDR1 is MNHEY, CDR2 SVGAGI, per germline. V was clipped by 0 bases and J by 0 bases; unmatched bases: 6. This clonotype occurred many times. Molecular barcoding with unique molecular identifiers was used for the TCRbeta library. One entry per CDR3 protein results from TCRdb running MiXCR on the PCR reads. The sample has approximately 270,000 distinct CDR3 sequences, roughly a quarter seen once. This chain connects TRBV6-5 to TRBJ2-2; 8 positions match TRBD2. The sequence was collected from a female patient aged 2 to 10 who had a stem cell transplant for congenital amegakaryocytic thrombocytopenia, so the T cells may come from the graft donor. The source was PBMCs, mostly from graft donor cells, collected 360 days after TCRalphabeta/CD19-depleted stem cell transplant. The CDR3 DNA reads TGTGCCAGCAGTTACTCGGGTATACTAGCGGCGAACACCGGGGAGCTGTTTTTT. Encoded protein: CASSYSGILAANTGELFF.